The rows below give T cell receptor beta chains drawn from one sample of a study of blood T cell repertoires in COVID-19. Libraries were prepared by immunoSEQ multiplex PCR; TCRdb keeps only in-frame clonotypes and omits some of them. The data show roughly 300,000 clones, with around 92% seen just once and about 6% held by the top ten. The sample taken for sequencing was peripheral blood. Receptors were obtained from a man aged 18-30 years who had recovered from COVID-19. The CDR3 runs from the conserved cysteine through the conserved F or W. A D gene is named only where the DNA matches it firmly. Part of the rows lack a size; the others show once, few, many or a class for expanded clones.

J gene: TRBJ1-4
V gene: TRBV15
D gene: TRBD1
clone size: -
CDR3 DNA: TGTGCCACCAGCAGGGACAGGGGGGCGGAAAAACTGTTTTTT
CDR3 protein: CATSRDRGAEKLFF

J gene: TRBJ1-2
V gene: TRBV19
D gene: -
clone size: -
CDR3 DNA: TGTGCCAGTAGTATGGCAGGAATAAACTATGGCTACACCTTC
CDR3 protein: CASSMAGINYGYTF

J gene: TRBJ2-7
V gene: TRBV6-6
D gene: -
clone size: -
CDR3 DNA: TGTGCCAGCAGTCCTCGGGGGACAGAACGTTACGAGCAGTACTTC
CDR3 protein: CASSPRGTERYEQYF

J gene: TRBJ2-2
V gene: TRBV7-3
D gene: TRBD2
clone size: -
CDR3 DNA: TGTGCCAGCAGCTTTGAACTAGCGGGGGCCCCCGGGGAGCTGTTTTTT
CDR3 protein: CASSFELAGAPGELFF

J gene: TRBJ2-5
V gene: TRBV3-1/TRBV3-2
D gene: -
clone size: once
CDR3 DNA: TGTGCCAGCAGCCAAGGGACGGGATACCAAGAGACCCAGTACTTC
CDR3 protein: CASSQGTGYQETQYF

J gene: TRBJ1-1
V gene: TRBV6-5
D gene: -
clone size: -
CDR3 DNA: TGTGCCAGCAGTCGCACCGGGACTACGAACACTGAAGCTTTCTTT
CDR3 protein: CASSRTGTTNTEAFF

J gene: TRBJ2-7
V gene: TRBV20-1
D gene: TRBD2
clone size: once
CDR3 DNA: TGCAGTGCTAGTGCGGGGGAGACCTACGAGCAGTACTTC
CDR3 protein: CSASAGETYEQYF

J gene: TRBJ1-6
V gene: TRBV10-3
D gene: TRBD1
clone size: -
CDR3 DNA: TGTGCCATCAGTGAGGAGGGACAGGGTAATTCACCCCTCCACTTT
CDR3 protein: CAISEEGQGNSPLHF

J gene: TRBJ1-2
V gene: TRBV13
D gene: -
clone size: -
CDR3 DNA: TGTGCCAGCAGCTTAGGTTCCGGGGATGGCTACACCTTC
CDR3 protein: CASSLGSGDGYTF

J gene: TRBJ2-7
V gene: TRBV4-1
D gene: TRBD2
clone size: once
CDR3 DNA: TGCGCCAGCAGCCTCGGACTAGCGGAGTTAAACTACGAGCAGTACTTC
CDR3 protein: CASSLGLAELNYEQYF

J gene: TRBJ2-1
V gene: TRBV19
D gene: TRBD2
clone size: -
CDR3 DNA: TGTGCCGTACTAGCGGAGATGAGCTCCTACAATGAGCAGTTCTTC
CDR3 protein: CAVLAEMSSYNEQFF

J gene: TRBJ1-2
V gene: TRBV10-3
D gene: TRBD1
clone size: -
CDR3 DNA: TGTGCCATCTTCGCAGGGGGAAACTATGGCTACACCTTC
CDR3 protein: CAIFAGGNYGYTF

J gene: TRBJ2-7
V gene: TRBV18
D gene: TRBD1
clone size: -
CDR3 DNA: TGTGCCAGCTCACCTAGGGGACAGGGATCCGAGCAGTACTTC
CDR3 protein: CASSPRGQGSEQYF

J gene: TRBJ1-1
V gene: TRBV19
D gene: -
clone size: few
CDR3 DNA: TGTGCCAGTACTATCGATCAGGGCGCGAACACTGAAGCTTTCTTT
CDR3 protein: CASTIDQGANTEAFF

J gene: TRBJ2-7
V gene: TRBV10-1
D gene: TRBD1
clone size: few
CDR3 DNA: TGCGCCAGCAGTGGACAGGGCTACGAGCAGTACTTC
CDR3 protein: CASSGQGYEQYF

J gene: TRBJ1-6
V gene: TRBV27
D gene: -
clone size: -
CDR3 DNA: TGTGCCAGCAGCGCCTCCGGGAGTTCACCCCTCCACTTT
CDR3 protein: CASSASGSSPLHF

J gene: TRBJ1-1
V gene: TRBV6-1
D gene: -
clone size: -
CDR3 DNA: TGTGCCAGCAGTGACCCACAGCAGGGGACCGGAGCTTTCTTT
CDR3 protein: CASSDPQQGTGAFF

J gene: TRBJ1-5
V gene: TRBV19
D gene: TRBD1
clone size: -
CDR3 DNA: TGTGCCAGTAGTATCCTCCGGGACAGCTATCAGCCCCAGCATTTT
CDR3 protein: CASSILRDSYQPQHF

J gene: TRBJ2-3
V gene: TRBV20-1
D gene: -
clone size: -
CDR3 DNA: TGCAGTGCACGGTACCTGGATACGCAGTATTTT
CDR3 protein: CSARYLDTQYF

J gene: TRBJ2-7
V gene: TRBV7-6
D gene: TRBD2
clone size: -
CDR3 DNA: TGTGCCAGCAGCCAAGGGACTAGCGGGAGTAGCTACGAGCAGTACTTC
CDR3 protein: CASSQGTSGSSYEQYF

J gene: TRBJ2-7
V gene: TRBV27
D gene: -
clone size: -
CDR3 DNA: TGTGCCAGCAGTTTAGACGGAGGGGACGAGCAGTACTTC
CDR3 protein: CASSLDGGDEQYF

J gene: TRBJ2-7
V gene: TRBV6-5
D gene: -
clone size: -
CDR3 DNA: TGTGCCACCTGGAGGGCGGGCGAGCAGTACTTC
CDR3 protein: CATWRAGEQYF

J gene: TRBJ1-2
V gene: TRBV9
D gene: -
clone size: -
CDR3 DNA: TGTGCCAGCAGCCCTTCGGGGGGAGGGGGGTATGGCTACACCTTC
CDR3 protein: CASSPSGGGGYGYTF

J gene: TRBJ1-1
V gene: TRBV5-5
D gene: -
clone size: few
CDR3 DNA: TGTGCCAGCAGCTTGGTAATGCCGGGCACTGAAGCTTTCTTT
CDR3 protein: CASSLVMPGTEAFF

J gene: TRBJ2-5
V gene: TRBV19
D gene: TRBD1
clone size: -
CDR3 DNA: TGTGCCAGTAGCCCGGACAGGGTTGGAGAGACCCAGTACTTC
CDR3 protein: CASSPDRVGETQYF

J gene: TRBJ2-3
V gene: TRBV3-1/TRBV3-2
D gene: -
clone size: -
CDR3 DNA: TGTGCCAGCAGCCAAGTTAATGGACTTCAACTTATGGATACGCAGTATTTT
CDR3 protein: CASSQVNGLQLMDTQYF

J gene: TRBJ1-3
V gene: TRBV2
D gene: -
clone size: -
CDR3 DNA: TGTGCCAGCAGTGAATTAGGAGGAACAGGAAACACCATATATTTT
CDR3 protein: CASSELGGTGNTIYF

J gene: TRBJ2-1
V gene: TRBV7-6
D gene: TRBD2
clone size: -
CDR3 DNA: TGTGCCAGCAGCTTACCCGGACTAGCGGGAGTCAATGAGCAGTTCTTC
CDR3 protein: CASSLPGLAGVNEQFF

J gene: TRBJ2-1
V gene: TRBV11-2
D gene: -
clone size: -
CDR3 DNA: TGTGCCAGCAGCTTATGGCGGGTGGACAATGAGCAGTTCTTC
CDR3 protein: CASSLWRVDNEQFF

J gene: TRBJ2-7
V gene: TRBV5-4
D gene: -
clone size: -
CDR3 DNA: TGTGCCAGCAGCCGGGACAACTCCTACGAGCAGTACTTC
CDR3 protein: CASSRDNSYEQYF

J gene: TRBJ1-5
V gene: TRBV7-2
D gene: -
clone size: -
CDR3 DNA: TGTGCCAGCAGCTTACGGGGGAATCAGCCCCAGCATTTT
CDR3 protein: CASSLRGNQPQHF

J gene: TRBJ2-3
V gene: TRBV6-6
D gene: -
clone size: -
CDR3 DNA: TGTGCCAGCAGTTACTCGTTGCCCAGCGGAGGGGCGCAGTATTTT
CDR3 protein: CASSYSLPSGGAQYF

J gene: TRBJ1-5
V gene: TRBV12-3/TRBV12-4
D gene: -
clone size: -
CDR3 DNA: TGTGCCAGCAGTCCACTTACTGAACAGCCCCAGCATTTT
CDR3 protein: CASSPLTEQPQHF

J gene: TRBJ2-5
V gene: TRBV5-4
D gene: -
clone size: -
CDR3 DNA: TGTGCCAGTATCGCTCGGGATTCGGAGACCCAGTACTTC
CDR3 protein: CASIARDSETQYF

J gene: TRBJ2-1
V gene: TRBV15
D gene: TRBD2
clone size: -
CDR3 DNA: TGTGCCACCAGCAACTTAGCGGGGGGCTACAATGAGCAGTTCTTC
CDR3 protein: CATSNLAGGYNEQFF

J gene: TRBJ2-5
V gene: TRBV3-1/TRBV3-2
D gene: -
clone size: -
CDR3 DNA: TGTGCCAGCAGCCAAGAGGCAGGGGCGCCGGGTGGCCAAGAGACCCAGTACTTC
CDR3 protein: CASSQEAGAPGGQETQYF

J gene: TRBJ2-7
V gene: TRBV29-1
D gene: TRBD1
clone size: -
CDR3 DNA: TGCAGCGTTGCACCTGGTCTGGTCCAGGGGGATCTGCACTACGAGCAGTACTTC
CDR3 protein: CSVAPGLVQGDLHYEQYF

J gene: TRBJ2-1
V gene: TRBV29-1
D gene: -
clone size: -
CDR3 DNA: TGCAGCGTTGTTTGGCTAGGTCCCTACAATGAGCAGTTCTTC
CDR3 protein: CSVVWLGPYNEQFF

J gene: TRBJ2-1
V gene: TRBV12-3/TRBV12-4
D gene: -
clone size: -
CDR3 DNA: TGTGCCAGCAGCCCTACCGTATACAATGAGCAGTTCTTC
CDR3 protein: CASSPTVYNEQFF

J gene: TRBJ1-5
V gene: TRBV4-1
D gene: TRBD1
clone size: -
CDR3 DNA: TGCGCCAGCAGCCAAGATGGGACAGGGGGCAATCAGCCCCAGCATTTT
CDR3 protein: CASSQDGTGGNQPQHF

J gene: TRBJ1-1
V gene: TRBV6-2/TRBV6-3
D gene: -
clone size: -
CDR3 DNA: TGTGCCAGCAGTTACTCGACAGTACTCACTGAAGCTTTCTTT
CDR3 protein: CASSYSTVLTEAFF

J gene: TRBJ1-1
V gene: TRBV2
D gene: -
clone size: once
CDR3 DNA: TGTGCCAGCAGCTGGGGCCCGGAGAACACTGAAGCTTTCTTT
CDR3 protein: CASSWGPENTEAFF

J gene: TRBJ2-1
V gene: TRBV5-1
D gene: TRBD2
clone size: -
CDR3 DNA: TGCGCCAGCAGCTCAAGCGGGAGGGCTTACAATGAGCAGTTCTTC
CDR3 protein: CASSSSGRAYNEQFF

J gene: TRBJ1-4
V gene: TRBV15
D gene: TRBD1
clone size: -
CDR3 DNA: TGTGCCACCAGCAGAGTGGACAGGGGTGGTGAAAAACTGTTTTTT
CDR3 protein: CATSRVDRGGEKLFF

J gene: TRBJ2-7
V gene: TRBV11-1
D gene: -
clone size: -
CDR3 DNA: TGTGCCAGCAGCTTAGCGGGGCCCTCCTCCCGGCAGTACTTC
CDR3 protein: CASSLAGPSSRQYF

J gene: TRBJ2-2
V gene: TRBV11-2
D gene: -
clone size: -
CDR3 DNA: TGTGCCAGCAGTCGCTTGGAGCTGAACACCGGGGAGCTGTTTTTT
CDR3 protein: CASSRLELNTGELFF

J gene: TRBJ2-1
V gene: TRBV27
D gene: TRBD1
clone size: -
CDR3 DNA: TGTGCCAGCAGAACCGGGACAGGCAACTACAATGAGCAGTTCTTC
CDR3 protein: CASRTGTGNYNEQFF

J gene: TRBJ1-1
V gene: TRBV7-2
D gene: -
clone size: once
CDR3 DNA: TGTGCCAGCAGCTTAGGGCAGGGTACCACTGAAGCTTTCTTT
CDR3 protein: CASSLGQGTTEAFF

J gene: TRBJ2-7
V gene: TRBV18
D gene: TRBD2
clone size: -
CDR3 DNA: TGTGCCAGCTCACCGGGACTAGGAGCCTACGAGCAGTACTTC
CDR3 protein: CASSPGLGAYEQYF

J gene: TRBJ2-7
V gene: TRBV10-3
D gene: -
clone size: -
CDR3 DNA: TGTGCCTCCACCCAGGGGAGGGACTCCTACGAGCAGTACTTC
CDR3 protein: CASTQGRDSYEQYF

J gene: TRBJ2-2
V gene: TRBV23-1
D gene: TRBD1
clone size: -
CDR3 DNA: TGCGCCAGCAGTCACCCTAGACAGGGGCCCCCCATGGACACGAACACCGGGGAGCTGTTTTTT
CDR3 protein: CASSHPRQGPPMDTNTGELFF

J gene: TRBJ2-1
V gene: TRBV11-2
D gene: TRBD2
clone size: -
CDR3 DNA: TGTGCCAGCAGCCATCTCCGCGGGGGAACCTACAATGAGCAGTTCTTC
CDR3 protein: CASSHLRGGTYNEQFF